The next 17 T cell receptor beta chains were all read from a single sample in a study of blood T cell repertoires in COVID-19. Sequenced by immunoSEQ multiplex PCR; TCRdb stores in-frame clones only, minus some. Of approximately 140,000 clones in the sample, roughly 84% were seen once. Sequencing was carried out using PBMCs or T cells enriched from blood (not recorded which). These receptors originate from a man in his forties with acute COVID-19.

This chain connects TRBV5-4 to TRBJ1-4; unclear D gene. Trimming stripped 4 bases from V and 7 bases from J, with 20 bases between. From germline, CDR1 is SGHNT and CDR2 YYREEE (reference sequence). This CDR3 comprises 16 residues. The CDR3 DNA is TGTGCCAGCAGCCCGGAGGGAGGACCCGCAGGTGAAAAACTGTTTTTT. This translates into CASSPEGGPAGEKLFF.

This chain links TRBV19 with TRBJ2-7; D ambiguous. CDR1 and CDR2 (germline): LNHDA, SQIVND (reference sequence). The CDR3 is 14 residues long. Trimming cost V 0 bases and J 2 bases, with 8 bases left between them. The CDR3 bases are TGTGCCAGTAGTATAGATGCGGCTACCTACGAGCAGTACTTC. Encoded protein: CASSIDAATYEQYF.

V is TRBV7-2 and J is TRBJ2-7; 11 bases map to TRBD2. Losses at the gene ends were 6 bases for V and 6 bases for J; bases not matched to a gene: 10. Looked up from germline, CDR1 is SGHTA and CDR2 is FQGNSA. The CDR3 covers 15 residues. CDR3: CASRRTSGSYGEQYF. CDR3 DNA: TGTGCCAGCAGGCGCACTAGCGGGAGTTATGGCGAGCAGTACTTC.

This chain links TRBV11-3 with TRBJ1-1; D is unclear. The CDR3 loop spans 12 amino acids. V lost 0 bases and J lost 7, with 6 bases in between. The germline CDR1 and CDR2 sequences are SGHNT and YENEEA. In DNA form, the CDR3 reads TGTGCCAGCAGCTTAGAAAGCGGTGAAGCTTTCTTT. This sequence encodes CASSLESGEAFF.

The genes are TRBV7-9 and TRBJ1-1; 7 positions match TRBD1. The CDR3 sequence is 15 residues long. Unmatched junction bases numbered 6, after V lost 5 bases and J lost 0 bases. Per the germline V gene, CDR1 is SEHNR and CDR2 is FQNEAQ (reference sequence). The CDR3 region has the DNA TGTGCCAGCAGCAAGACAGGGTCGGTGAACACTGAAGCTTTCTTT. It is translated as CASSKTGSVNTEAFF. Full variable domain (rest looked up from reference TRBV7-9 and TRBJ1-1): DTGVSQNPRHKITKRGQNVTFRCDPISEHNRLYWYRQTLGQGPEFLTYFQNEAQLEKSRLLSDRFSAERPKGSFSTLEIQRTEQGDSAMYLCASSKTGSVNTEAFFGQGTRLTVV.

The chain combines TRBV7-2 with TRBJ2-1; possible D gene TRBD2, 5 bases. This CDR3 has 15 amino acids. Germline V CDR1 and CDR2: SGHTA, FQGNSA. Between the trimmed V and J ends, which lost 1 base and 5 bases, there was a span of 12 bases. CDR3 amino acids: CASSLVSAGDNEQFF. Here the CDR3 DNA reads TGTGCCAGCAGCTTAGTATCCGCCGGGGACAATGAGCAGTTCTTC.

The chain links TRBV15 to TRBJ2-3; D ambiguous. The CDR3 spans 16 residues. Deletions cut 5 bases from V and 0 bases from J, with 15 bases between. Germline loops: CDR1 LNHNV, CDR2 YYDKDF (reference sequence). CDR3 protein: CATSSGPSVSTDTQYF. CDR3 coding DNA: TGTGCCACCAGCTCCGGTCCGAGCGTAAGCACAGATACGCAGTATTTT.

This chain uses TRBV19 with TRBJ1-5; TRBD1 agrees at 10 bases. This CDR3 is built from 15 residues. Trimming at V came to 3 bases and at J to 6 bases, leaving 5 bases not matched to a gene. Per germline, CDR1 LNHDA and CDR2 SQIVND (reference sequence). The CDR3 DNA reads as TGTGCCAGTAGTATTGACAGGGACAGGGGTCAGCCCCAGCATTTT. It specifies CASSIDRDRGQPQHF.

The chain combines TRBV9 with TRBJ2-3, with D perhaps TRBD2 (6 bases). This CDR3 has 14 residues. The ends were cut back, 7 bases at V and 2 bases at J, with 14 bases in the middle. CDR1 is SGDLS, CDR2 YYNGEE, per germline. CDR3 in DNA: TGTGCCAGCGGAGGAGCGGGCCTCACAGATACGCAGTATTTT. Translating it yields CASGGAGLTDTQYF.

The chain has TRBV5-1 and TRBJ2-1; D perhaps matches TRBD2 (6 bases). Germline V CDR1 and CDR2: SGHRS, YFSETQ. The CDR3 covers 15 residues. V was cut by 4 bases and J by 0 bases, with 11 bases left in between. Here the CDR3 reads CASSHQRASYNEQFF. CDR3 sequence (DNA): TGCGCCAGCAGCCACCAGCGGGCCTCCTACAATGAGCAGTTCTTC.

The rearrangement links TRBV21-1 to TRBJ1-1; the table's TRBD1 call for D was not verified on the DNA. TRBV21-1 is a pseudogene segment. There are 15 residues in the CDR3. DNA of the CDR3: TGTGCCAGCAGCAAACAACAGGGGTCTAACACTGAAGCTTTCTTT. Its protein product is CASSKQQGSNTEAFF.

V and J are TRBV7-9 and TRBJ2-1; no clear D. The V gene's germline CDR1 is SEHNR and CDR2 FQNEAQ (reference sequence). The V gene lost 1 base and the J gene lost 4 bases, with 5 bases spanning the gap. The CDR3 sequence is 13 residues long. CDR3 sequence: CASSLGPYNEQFF. As DNA, the CDR3 is TGTGCCAGCAGCTTAGGGCCATACAATGAGCAGTTCTTC. The variable domain in full, completed from reference TRBV7-9 and TRBJ2-1, reads DTGVSQNPRHKITKRGQNVTFRCDPISEHNRLYWYRQTLGQGPEFLTYFQNEAQLEKSRLLSDRFSAERPKGSFSTLEIQRTEQGDSAMYLCASSLGPYNEQFFGPGTRLTVL.

The chain carries TRBV28 and TRBJ1-2; 7 bases align to TRBD1. The CDR3 covers 10 residues. CDR1 is MDHEN, CDR2 SYDVKM, per germline. Trimming at V came to 10 bases and at J to 7 bases, leaving 3 bases not matched to a gene. CDR3 region: CATRQGGYTF. CDR3 coding DNA: TGTGCCACCCGACAGGGTGGCTACACCTTC.

CDR3 region: CASSSNRDSNTQYF. The CDR3 DNA follows: TGCGCCAGCAGCTCGAACCGGGACTCGAATACGCAGTATTTT. The chain joins TRBV5-1 to TRBJ2-3, with D possibly being TRBD2 (6 bases). The CDR3 runs 14 residues. Trimming cost V 3 bases and J 7 bases, with 15 bases left between them. Germline V CDR1 and CDR2: SGHRS, YFSETQ.

V and J are TRBV7-9 and TRBJ1-2; D is undetermined. Germline CDR1 reads SEHNR; CDR2 reads FQNEAQ (reference sequence). Trimming shortened V by 2 bases and J by 5 bases, and 3 bases separated the two germline ends. This CDR3 is built from 11 residues. The CDR3 bases are TGTGCCAGCAGCTTACTATATGGCTACACCTTC. Amino acids: CASSLLYGYTF. Supplemented by reference TRBV7-9 and TRBJ1-2, the full variable domain reads DTGVSQNPRHKITKRGQNVTFRCDPISEHNRLYWYRQTLGQGPEFLTYFQNEAQLEKSRLLSDRFSAERPKGSFSTLEIQRTEQGDSAMYLCASSLLYGYTFGSGTRLTVV.

This clone was seen at least ten times. The chain uses TRBV7-2 and TRBJ1-3, with TRBD1 identical over 8 bases. In germline, CDR1 is SGHTA, CDR2 FQGNSA. V shed 6 bases and J 5 bases; nucleotides not matched to a gene: 3. The CDR3 has 13 residues. The CDR3 nucleotides read TGTGCCAGCAGTCCAGGGGGCCGAAACACCATATATTTT. Amino acid sequence: CASSPGGRNTIYF.

This clone was seen once. V usage is TRBV9 and J usage is TRBJ1-5; 10 bases match TRBD1. V was pared by 4 bases and J by 2 bases, with 3 bases of the junction left unmatched. This CDR3 has 15 residues. Germline CDR1 and CDR2: SGDLS and YYNGEE. CDR3 protein: CASSPGTGGNQPQHF. DNA for the CDR3: TGTGCCAGCAGCCCCGGGACAGGGGGCAATCAGCCCCAGCATTTT.